This T cell receptor beta chain is from a study of OX40 agonist ivuxolimab in advanced cancers. The data were produced by immunoSEQ multiplex PCR, yet TCRdb's version contains in-frame clones alone and is incomplete. The table includes approximately 56,000 clones, about 81% detected once. General study points: At 0.1 to 3.0 mg/kg, clonal expansion of CD4+ and CD8+ blood T cells had occurred by week 6.

Remarks on this clone: The target antigen is unknown.

Sequenced here: CD4+ or CD8+ T cells sorted from blood, sampled in a trial of the OX40 agonist ivuxolimab. This receptor was identified in an adult with an advanced solid tumor such as melanoma, head and neck, liver or kidney cancer.

DNA of the CDR3: TGTGCCAGCAGTGTGGAGCAGGGGGGCTCCTACGAGCAGTACTTC. Protein: CASSVEQGGSYEQYF. This sequence joins TRBV6-1 and TRBJ2-7, with D perhaps matching TRBD1 (7 bases). CDR3 length: 15 residues. The V end lost 4 bases, the J end lost 0 bases, and 13 bases lay between the germline ends. Germline CDR1 and CDR2: MNHNS and SASEGT.